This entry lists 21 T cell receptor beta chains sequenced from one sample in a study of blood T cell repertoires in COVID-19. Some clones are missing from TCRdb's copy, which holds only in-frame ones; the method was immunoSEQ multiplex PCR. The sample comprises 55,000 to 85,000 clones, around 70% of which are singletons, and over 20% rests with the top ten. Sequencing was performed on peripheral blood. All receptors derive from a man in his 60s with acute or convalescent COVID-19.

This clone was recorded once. The CDR3 is CATRQEWGSWKLFF. The CDR3 nucleotides read TGTGCCACGCGACAGGAATGGGGATCGTGGAAACTGTTTTTT. The V gene is TRBV19, the J gene TRBJ1-4; D may be TRBD1 (6 bases). Deletions cut 10 bases from V and 11 bases from J, with 23 bases between. This CDR3 is built from 14 residues. Germline V lookup: CDR1 LNHDA, CDR2 SQIVND (reference sequence).

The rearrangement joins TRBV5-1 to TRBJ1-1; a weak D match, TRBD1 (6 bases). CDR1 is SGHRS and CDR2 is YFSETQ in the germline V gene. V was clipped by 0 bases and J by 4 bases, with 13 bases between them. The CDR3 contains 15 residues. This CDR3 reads CASSLEGVSGTEAFF. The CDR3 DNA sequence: TGCGCCAGCAGCTTGGAGGGGGTCAGCGGCACTGAAGCTTTCTTT.

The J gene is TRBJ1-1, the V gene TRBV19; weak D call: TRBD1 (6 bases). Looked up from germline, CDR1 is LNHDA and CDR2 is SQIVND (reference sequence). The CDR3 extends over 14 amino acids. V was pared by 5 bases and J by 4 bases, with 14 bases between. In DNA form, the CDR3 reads TGTGCCAGTAGTCCGAGACAGGTTCCCACTGAAGCTTTCTTT. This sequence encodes CASSPRQVPTEAFF.

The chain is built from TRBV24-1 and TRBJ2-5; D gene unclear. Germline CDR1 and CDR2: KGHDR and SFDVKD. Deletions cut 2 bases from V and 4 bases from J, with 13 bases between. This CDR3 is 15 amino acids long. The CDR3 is CATSDSGRSRETQYF. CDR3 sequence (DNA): TGTGCCACCAGTGATTCAGGCAGGTCCAGAGAGACCCAGTACTTC.

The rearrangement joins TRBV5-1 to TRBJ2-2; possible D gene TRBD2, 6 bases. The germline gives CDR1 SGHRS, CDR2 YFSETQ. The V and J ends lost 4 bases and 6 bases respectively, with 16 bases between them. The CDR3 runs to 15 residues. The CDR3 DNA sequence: TGCGCCAGCAGCCCCTTCAACAGCGGGTCCGGGGAGCTGTTTTTT. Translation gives CASSPFNSGSGELFF.

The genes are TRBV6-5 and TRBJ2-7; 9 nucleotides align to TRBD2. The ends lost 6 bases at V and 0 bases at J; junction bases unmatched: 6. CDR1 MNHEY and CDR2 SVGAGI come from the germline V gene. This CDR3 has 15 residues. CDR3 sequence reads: CASRRRGGSSYEQYF. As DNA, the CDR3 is TGTGCCAGCAGACGGCGGGGGGGGAGCTCCTACGAGCAGTACTTC.

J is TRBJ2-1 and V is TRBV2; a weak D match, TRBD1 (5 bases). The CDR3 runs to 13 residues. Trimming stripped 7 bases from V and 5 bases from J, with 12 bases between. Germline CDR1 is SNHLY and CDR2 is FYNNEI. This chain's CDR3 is CASTQGRNNEQFF. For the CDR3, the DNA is TGTGCCAGCACGCAGGGAAGGAACAATGAGCAGTTCTTC.

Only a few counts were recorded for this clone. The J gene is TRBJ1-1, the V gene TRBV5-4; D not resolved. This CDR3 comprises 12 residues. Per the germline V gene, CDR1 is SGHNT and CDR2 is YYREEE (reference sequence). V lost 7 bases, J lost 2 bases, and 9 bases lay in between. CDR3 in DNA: TGTGCCAGCCAGCGGACTAACACTGAAGCTTTCTTT. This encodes CASQRTNTEAFF. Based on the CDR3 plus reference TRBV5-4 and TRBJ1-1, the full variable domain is ETGVTQSPTHLIKTRGQQVTLRCSSQSGHNTVSWYQQALGQGPQFIFQYYREEENGRGNFPPRFSGLQFPNYSSELNVNALELDDSALYLCASQRTNTEAFFGQGTRLTVV.

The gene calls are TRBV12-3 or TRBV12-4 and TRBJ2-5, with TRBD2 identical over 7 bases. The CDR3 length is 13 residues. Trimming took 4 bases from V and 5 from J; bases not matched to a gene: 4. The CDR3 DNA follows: TGTGCCAGCAGTTGGGGGGGTAGGGAGACCCAGTACTTC. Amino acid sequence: CASSWGGRETQYF.

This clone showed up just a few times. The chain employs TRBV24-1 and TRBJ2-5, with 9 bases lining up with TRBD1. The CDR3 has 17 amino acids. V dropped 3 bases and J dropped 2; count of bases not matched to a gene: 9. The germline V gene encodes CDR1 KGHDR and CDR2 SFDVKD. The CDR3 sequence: CATSDRDRDWGQETQYF. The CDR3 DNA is TGTGCCACCAGTGATAGGGACAGGGATTGGGGGCAAGAGACCCAGTACTTC.

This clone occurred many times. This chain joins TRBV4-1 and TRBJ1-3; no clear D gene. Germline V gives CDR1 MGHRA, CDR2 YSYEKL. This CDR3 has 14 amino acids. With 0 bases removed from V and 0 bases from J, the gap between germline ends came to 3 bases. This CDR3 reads CASSQDHSGNTIYF. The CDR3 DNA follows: TGCGCCAGCAGCCAAGACCACTCTGGAAACACCATATATTTT.

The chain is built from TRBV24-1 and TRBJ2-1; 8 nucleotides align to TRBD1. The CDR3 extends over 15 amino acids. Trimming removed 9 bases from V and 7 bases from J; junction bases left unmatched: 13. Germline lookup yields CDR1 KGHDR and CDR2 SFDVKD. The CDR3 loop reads CATLGTVQGVNEQFF. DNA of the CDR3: TGTGCCACCCTCGGCACAGTACAGGGGGTGAATGAGCAGTTCTTC.

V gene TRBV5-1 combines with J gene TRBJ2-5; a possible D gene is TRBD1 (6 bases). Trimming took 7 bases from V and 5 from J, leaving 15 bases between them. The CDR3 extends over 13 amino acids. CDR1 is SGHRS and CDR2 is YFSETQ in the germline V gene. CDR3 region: CASWFGDKETQYF. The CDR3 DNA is TGCGCCAGCTGGTTCGGGGACAAGGAGACCCAGTACTTC.

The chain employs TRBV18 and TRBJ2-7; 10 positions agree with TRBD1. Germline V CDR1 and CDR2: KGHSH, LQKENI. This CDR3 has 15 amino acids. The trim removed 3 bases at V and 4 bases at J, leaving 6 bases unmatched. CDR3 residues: CASSPWTGGLYEQYF. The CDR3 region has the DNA TGTGCCAGCTCACCGTGGACAGGGGGTCTTTACGAGCAGTACTTC.

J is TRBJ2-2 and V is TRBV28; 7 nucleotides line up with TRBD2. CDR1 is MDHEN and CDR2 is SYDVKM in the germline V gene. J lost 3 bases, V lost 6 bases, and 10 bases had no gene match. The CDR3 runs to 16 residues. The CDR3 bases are TGTGCCAGCAGCAAGACCTACAGCGGGGACACCGGGGAGCTGTTTTTT. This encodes CASSKTYSGDTGELFF.

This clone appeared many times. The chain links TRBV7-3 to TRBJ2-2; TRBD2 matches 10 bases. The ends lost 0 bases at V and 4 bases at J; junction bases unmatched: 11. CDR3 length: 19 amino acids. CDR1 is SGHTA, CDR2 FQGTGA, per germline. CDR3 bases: TGTGCCAGCAGCTTAACGGTAGCGGGAGGACTAACGAGCACCGGGGAGCTGTTTTTT. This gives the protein CASSLTVAGGLTSTGELFF.

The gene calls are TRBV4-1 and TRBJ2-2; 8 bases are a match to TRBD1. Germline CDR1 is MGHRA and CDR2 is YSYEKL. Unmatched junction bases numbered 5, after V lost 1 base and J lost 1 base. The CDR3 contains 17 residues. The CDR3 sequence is CASSQVLTGENTGELFF. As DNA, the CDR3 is TGCGCCAGCAGCCAAGTCTTGACAGGGGAGAACACCGGGGAGCTGTTTTTT.

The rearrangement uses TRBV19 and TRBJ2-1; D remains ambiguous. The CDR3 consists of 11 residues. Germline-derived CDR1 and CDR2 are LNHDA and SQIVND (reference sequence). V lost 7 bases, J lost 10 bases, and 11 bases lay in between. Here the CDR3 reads CASTLNGEQFF. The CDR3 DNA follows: TGTGCCAGTACACTTAACGGGGAGCAGTTCTTC.

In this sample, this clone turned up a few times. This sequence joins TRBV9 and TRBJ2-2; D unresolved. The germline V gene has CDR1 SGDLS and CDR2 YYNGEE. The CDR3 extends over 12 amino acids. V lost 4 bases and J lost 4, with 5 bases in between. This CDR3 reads CASSSSTGELFF. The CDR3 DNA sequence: TGTGCCAGCAGCTCGAGCACCGGGGAGCTGTTTTTT.

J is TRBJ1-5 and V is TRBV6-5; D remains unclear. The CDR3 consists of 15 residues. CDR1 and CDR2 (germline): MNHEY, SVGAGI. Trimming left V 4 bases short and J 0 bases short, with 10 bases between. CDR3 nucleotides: TGTGCCAGCAGTTGGGGAGATTATAGCAATCAGCCCCAGCATTTT. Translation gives CASSWGDYSNQPQHF.

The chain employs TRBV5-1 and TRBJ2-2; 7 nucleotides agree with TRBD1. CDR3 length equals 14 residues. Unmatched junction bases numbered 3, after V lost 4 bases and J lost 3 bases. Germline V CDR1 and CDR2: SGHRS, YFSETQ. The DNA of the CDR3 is TGCGCCAGCAGCCGGGACAGTTACACCGGGGAGCTGTTTTTT. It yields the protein CASSRDSYTGELFF.